These T cell receptor beta chains were read from a single sample in a study of shared clonotypes between healthy human individuals. Sequenced by immunoSEQ multiplex PCR; TCRdb stores in-frame clones only, minus some. The sample shows about 2.4 million clones, approximately 93% of them seen only once. The specimen was naive CD4+ T cells from PBMCs. The receptors come from a man aged 18 to 30 in good health. Some clones in this sample may be carry-over from other donors' samples. CDR3s include the opening cysteine and the closing phenylalanine or tryptophan. The D gene is left open where the match is weak. Expanded clones are given a class, and other clones once, few, many or no size at all.

v_call	clone_size	d_call	cdr3_length	j_call	cdr3_aa	cdr3_nt
TRBV7-9	.	.	12	TRBJ2-1	CASSLISRHQFF	TGTGCCAGCAGCCTAATTAGCCGTCACCAGTTCTTC
TRBV5-5	.	.	11	TRBJ1-1	CASTMILEAFF	TGTGCCAGCACCATGATTCTTGAAGCTTTCTTT
TRBV5-1	.	.	15	TRBJ2-1	CASSPLSGAPNEQFF	TGCGCCAGCAGCCCTCTTTCGGGAGCCCCCAATGAGCAGTTCTTC
TRBV5-1	.	.	16	TRBJ2-3	CASSFLGLTSTDTQYF	TGCGCCAGCAGCTTTTTGGGACTGACTAGCACAGATACGCAGTATTTT
TRBV19	.	.	15	TRBJ1-2	CASSIVVDRNYGYTF	TGTGCCAGTAGTATAGTGGTGGACAGAAACTATGGCTACACCTTC
TRBV6-5	.	.	14	TRBJ1-2	CASSYNGVFYGYTF	TGTGCCAGCAGTTACAATGGAGTCTTCTATGGCTACACCTTC
TRBV9	once	.	14	TRBJ2-3	CASSVRAGPDTQYF	TGTGCCAGCAGCGTAAGGGCGGGCCCAGATACGCAGTATTTT
TRBV30	.	.	13	TRBJ1-6	CAWLRDKGSPLHF	TGTGCCTGGCTCCGGGACAAGGGGTCACCCCTCCACTTT
TRBV5-4	.	.	16	TRBJ2-1	CASSLGRDRGRNEQFF	TGTGCCAGCAGCTTGGGGCGGGACCGGGGGCGGAATGAGCAGTTCTTC
TRBV5-1	.	TRBD2	14	TRBJ2-5	CASSFREGRETQYF	TGCGCCAGCAGCTTTCGGGAGGGCCGGGAGACCCAGTACTTC
TRBV5-6	few	.	13	TRBJ2-1	CASSPQRGYEQFF	TGTGCCAGCAGCCCCCAAAGGGGCTATGAGCAGTTCTTC
TRBV30	.	.	13	TRBJ2-6	CAWIPSGANVLTF	TGTGCCTGGATTCCCTCTGGGGCCAACGTCCTGACTTTC
TRBV4-1	.	.	15	TRBJ1-4	CASSQVNRINEKLFF	TGCGCCAGCAGCCAAGTCAACCGGATTAATGAAAAACTGTTTTTT
TRBV15	.	.	13	TRBJ2-7	CATSRAQDYEQYF	TGTGCCACCAGCAGAGCACAGGACTACGAGCAGTACTTC
TRBV7-9	.	.	14	TRBJ2-7	CAGSPRRSPYEQYF	TGTGCCGGCAGCCCTCGGAGGTCCCCCTACGAGCAGTACTTC
TRBV21-1	.	.	16	TRBJ1-3	CASSSTRGSSGNTIYF	TGTGCCAGCAGCTCCACTCGGGGGAGCTCTGGAAACACCATATATTTT
TRBV27	.	.	13	TRBJ2-2	CASSPRVAGELFF	TGTGCCAGCAGCCCTAGGGTAGCCGGGGAGCTGTTTTTT
TRBV28	few	.	12	TRBJ1-2	CASSYGPYGYTF	TGTGCCAGCAGCTATGGGCCCTATGGCTACACCTTC
TRBV25-1	.	TRBD2	15	TRBJ2-1	CASSRGGSGYNEQFF	TGTGCCAGCAGTCGAGGCGGGAGCGGGTACAATGAGCAGTTCTTC
TRBV6-5	.	TRBD1	14	TRBJ1-2	CASGTGGMGYGYTF	TGTGCCAGCGGGACAGGGGGCATGGGCTATGGCTACACCTTC